This T cell receptor (beta chain) was documented in a study of regulatory T cells in long-lasting Graves disease. Building of the TCR beta libraries involved iRepertoire HTBI primers and Arm-PCR of CDR3 regions. One entry per CDR3 protein, called by TCRdb with MiXCR from the multiplex PCR reads. Of around 400,000 distinct CDR3 sequences listed, about 11% are singletons. Time point described: newly diagnosed GD, antithyroid drugs for less than 3 months. From PBMCs, RNA was extracted and then used to make the TCR library. This sample also appeared in a second study, on T cells in Graves' hyperthyroidism and ophthalmopathy. Per that study: The study used the HTBI primer set for a first-round RT-PCR of the TCR CDR3. A 13 V-J model separated ophthalmopathy from stable hyperthyroidism. The model anticipated ophthalmopathy a median about six months pre-onset.

This TCR came from a woman between 18 and 30 years old with Graves disease. Sequences were derived from peripheral blood mononuclear cells (PBMCs), sampled at new diagnosis, from a patient treated with antithyroid drugs.

CDR3 bases: TGTGCCAGCAGCACCGCCGCCCTAGCGGGAGGCGGAGGGTACGAGCAGTACTTC. It specifies CASSTAALAGGGGYEQYF. The chain links TRBV28 to TRBJ2-7; 11 positions agree with TRBD2. The CDR3 totals 18 residues. V lost 6 bases to trimming and J lost 4 bases; unmatched junction nucleotides: 17. The V gene's germline CDR1 is MDHEN and CDR2 SYDVKM. Full variable domain (rest looked up from reference TRBV28 and TRBJ2-7): DVKVTQSSRYLVKRTGEKVFLECVQDMDHENMFWYRQDPGLGLRLIYFSYDVKMKEKGDIPEGYSVSREKKERFSLILESASTNQTSMYLCASSTAALAGGGGYEQYFGPGTRLTVT.